Following are 32 T cell receptor beta chains from one sample sequenced in a study of cytomegalovirus exposure and HLA in healthy donors. 60 Vbeta and 13 Jbeta primers were used in PCR. The repertoire was sequenced with immunoSEQ multiplex PCR; TCRdb's copy has only in-frame clones and lacks some. This table holds tens of thousands of clones, 70% to 85% found once. Sequenced material: PBMCs. Receptors originate from a man aged 18 to 30 in good health and CMV-seronegative.

This chain links TRBV5-3 with TRBJ1-5; D remains ambiguous. TRBV5-3 is flagged as an ORF with uncertain function. The germline V and J ends were trimmed by 7 bases and 0 bases, with 17 bases remaining between them. The CDR3 covers 16 residues. The CDR3 protein is CARDRTAYYSNQPQHF. The CDR3 DNA follows: TGTGCCAGAGACCGTACAGCCTATTATAGCAATCAGCCCCAGCATTTT.

The chain carries TRBV5-6 and TRBJ2-2, with D possibly TRBD2 on 6 matching bases. Germline CDR1 reads SGHDT; CDR2 reads YYEEEE. The germline V and J ends were trimmed by 0 bases and 4 bases, with 10 bases remaining between them. The CDR3 runs 15 residues. The CDR3 sequence is CASSLGPGATGELFF. CDR3 sequence (DNA): TGTGCCAGCAGCTTGGGTCCGGGAGCCACCGGGGAGCTGTTTTTT.

The count of this clone is one. The rearrangement links TRBV4-1 to TRBJ1-2; no definite D call. CDR1 is MGHRA, CDR2 YSYEKL, per germline. The CDR3 is made up of 15 amino acids. V was cut by 0 bases and J by 2 bases, with 10 bases left in between. The CDR3 loop is CASSQDFGGNYGYTF. CDR3 DNA sequence: TGCGCCAGCAGCCAAGATTTTGGCGGAAACTATGGCTACACCTTC.

This chain uses TRBV6-6 with TRBJ1-1; the D is unclear. The CDR3 sequence is 14 residues long. Trimming stripped 2 bases from V and 5 bases from J, with 12 bases between. Germline assignment: CDR1 MNHNY and CDR2 SVGAGI (reference sequence). In DNA form, the CDR3 reads TGTGCCAGCAGTTACGTTCTAGATTCAACTGAAGCTTTCTTT. Translation gives CASSYVLDSTEAFF.

Comments on this clone: Different DNA sequences within this sample yield the same CDR3. CDR3 DNA sequence: TGTGCCTGGAGTGTAGTAGCGGGGACCGAGCAGTACTTC. Residues: CAWSVVAGTEQYF. The J gene is TRBJ2-7, the V gene TRBV30; 8 bases align to TRBD2. The CDR3 is 13 residues long. Per germline, CDR1 GTSNPN and CDR2 SVGIG (reference sequence). The V gene end was trimmed by 0 bases and the J gene end by 6 bases; junction bases not matched to a gene: 4.

This clone was seen more than once but under ten times. The chain joins TRBV6-1 to TRBJ2-7; no clear D. The V end lost 7 bases, the J end lost 1 base, and 5 bases lay between the germline ends. Germline V gene sequence: CDR1 MNHNS, CDR2 SASEGT. The CDR3 consists of 11 residues. The CDR3 DNA is TGTGCCAGCACTAGATCCTACGAGCAGTACTTC. It yields the protein CASTRSYEQYF.

In its sample, this clone was seen a few times. The chain links TRBV5-1 to TRBJ1-4; D unclear. The CDR3 runs to 17 residues. Germline CDR1 and CDR2: SGHRS and YFSETQ. The V and J ends lost 4 bases and 8 bases respectively, with 24 bases between them. In DNA, the CDR3 is TGCGCCAGCAGCCCTTCGACCGACAACCAAGGAGGGGAAAAACTGTTTTTT. This encodes CASSPSTDNQGGEKLFF.

There are a few counts of this clone. The CDR3 DNA reads TGCGCCAGCAGCCCTAGCGGGGATTACAATGAGCAGTTCTTC. Its translation is CASSPSGDYNEQFF. This rearrangement joins TRBV10-2 to TRBJ2-1, with 9 positions matching TRBD2. With V trimmed by 6 bases and J by 4 bases, 4 bases remained unmatched. From germline, CDR1 is WSHSY and CDR2 SAAADI. The CDR3 is made up of 14 amino acids.

The genes are TRBV7-2 and TRBJ2-1, with D perhaps TRBD2 (5 bases). Per the germline V gene, CDR1 is SGHTA and CDR2 is FQGNSA. Deletions cut 0 bases from V and 2 bases from J, with 17 bases between. The CDR3 runs to 18 residues. DNA of the CDR3: TGTGCCAGCAGCTTAGCGCTAGCCTCTTTTAACCCCTACAATGAGCAGTTCTTC. Protein: CASSLALASFNPYNEQFF.

V and J are TRBV27 and TRBJ2-5, with D hard to call. The V gene's germline CDR1 is MNHEY and CDR2 SMNVEV (reference sequence). CDR3 length: 16 amino acids. The ends were cut back, 5 bases at V and 0 bases at J, with 16 bases in the middle. The CDR3 loop reads CASSGQTPSYQETQYF. Written as DNA, the CDR3 is TGTGCCAGCAGTGGTCAGACACCTTCGTACCAAGAGACCCAGTACTTC.

The V gene is TRBV7-6, the J gene TRBJ1-1; 8 nucleotides align to TRBD1. J was trimmed by 3 bases and V by 5 bases; bases with no gene match: 8. This CDR3 spans 15 amino acids. Germline V lookup: CDR1 SGHVS, CDR2 FNYEAQ. The CDR3 sequence is CASSQDRVTDTEAFF. In DNA, the CDR3 is TGTGCCAGCAGCCAGGACAGGGTTACGGACACTGAAGCTTTCTTT.

V usage is TRBV4-1 and J usage is TRBJ2-7, with TRBD2 as a possible D gene (7 bases). V lost 3 bases and J 7 bases, leaving 22 bases between the germline ends. CDR1 is MGHRA, CDR2 YSYEKL, per germline. The CDR3 sequence is 16 residues long. CDR3 in DNA: TGCGCCAGCAGCCACCCCCAGGGGCGGGAGACGAGGGAGCAGTACTTC. This translates into CASSHPQGRETREQYF.

This clone was recorded once. V gene TRBV29-1 combines with J gene TRBJ2-5; 7 bases match TRBD1. V lost 7 bases, J lost 4 bases, and 12 bases stayed unmatched. This CDR3 region has 14 residues. Germline assignment: CDR1 SQVTM and CDR2 ANQGSEA. In nucleotides, the CDR3 is TGCAGCGCAAGCCCGGGACAGCTTGGAGAGACCCAGTACTTC. Translating gives CSASPGQLGETQYF.

The chain links TRBV19 to TRBJ1-5; the match to TRBD1 covers 11 bases. The CDR3 extends over 15 amino acids. Looked up from germline, CDR1 is LNHDA and CDR2 is SQIVND (reference sequence). V was clipped by 4 bases and J by 7 bases; unmatched bases: 6. The CDR3 sequence is CASSRGGQGAQPQHF. The CDR3 DNA reads TGTGCCAGTAGTAGGGGCGGACAGGGGGCCCAGCCCCAGCATTTT.

V gene TRBV27 combines with J gene TRBJ1-3, with D perhaps TRBD1 (5 bases). This CDR3 has 15 amino acids. The ends were cut back, 6 bases at V and 0 bases at J, with 12 bases in the middle. CDR1 MNHEY and CDR2 SMNVEV come from the germline V gene (reference sequence). The CDR3 nucleotides read TGTGCCAGCAGGACCACAGGTTACTCTGGAAACACCATATATTTT. Protein product: CASRTTGYSGNTIYF.

The V gene is TRBV4-1, the J gene TRBJ2-7, with 9 bases identical to TRBD2. Looked up from germline, CDR1 is MGHRA and CDR2 is YSYEKL. CDR3 length: 14 amino acids. After removal of 4 bases from V and 7 bases from J, the junction contained 8 bases not matched to a gene. This CDR3 reads CASSPVAGVWEQYF. The CDR3 DNA sequence: TGCGCCAGCAGCCCCGTAGCGGGAGTGTGGGAGCAGTACTTC.

The chain joins TRBV5-1 to TRBJ2-5; maybe TRBD2 (5 bases). The V gene lost 7 bases and the J gene lost 1 base, with 11 bases spanning the gap. The CDR3 totals 13 residues. Germline lookup yields CDR1 SGHRS and CDR2 YFSETQ. CDR3 protein: CASRVGLQETQYF. CDR3 sequence (DNA): TGCGCCAGCCGAGTCGGACTCCAAGAGACCCAGTACTTC.

In nucleotides, the CDR3 is TGTGCCAGCAGCCCAGGGACTAGCGGGGACGGGGAGACCCAGTACTTC. It encodes CASSPGTSGDGETQYF. The V and J genes are TRBV9 and TRBJ2-5; 13 bases map to TRBD2. V dropped 4 bases and J dropped 5; count of bases not matched to a gene: 8. The CDR3 spans 16 residues. The germline CDR1 and CDR2 sequences are SGDLS and YYNGEE. The complete variable domain, with remaining parts taken from reference TRBV9 and TRBJ2-5, reads DSGVTQTPKHLITATGQRVTLRCSPRSGDLSVYWYQQSLDQGLQFLIQYYNGEERAKGNILERFSAQQFPDLHSELNLSSLELGDSALYFCASSPGTSGDGETQYFGPGTRLLVL.

This clone was recorded only once. This sequence joins TRBV2 and TRBJ1-1; unclear D gene. Trimming stripped 5 bases from V and 1 base from J, with 8 bases between. The CDR3 is made up of 13 amino acids. Germline CDR1 and CDR2: SNHLY and FYNNEI. The CDR3 loop reads CASSQLPNTEAFF. The CDR3 DNA sequence: TGTGCCAGCAGTCAACTCCCGAACACTGAAGCTTTCTTT.

The chain is built from TRBV2 and TRBJ2-5; D may be TRBD1 (6 bases). With 2 bases removed from V and 3 bases from J, the gap between germline ends came to 7 bases. CDR1 and CDR2 (germline): SNHLY, FYNNEI. The CDR3 is 13 amino acids. In DNA form, the CDR3 reads TGTGCCAGCAGTGAATCAGGGGAAGAGACCCAGTACTTC. This sequence encodes CASSESGEETQYF. Variable domain in full (rest from reference TRBV2 and TRBJ2-5): EPEVTQTPSHQVTQMGQEVILRCVPISNHLYFYWYRQILGQKVEFLVSFYNNEISEKSEIFDDQFSVERPDGSNFTLKIRSTKLEDSAMYFCASSESGEETQYFGPGTRLLVL.

J is TRBJ2-5 and V is TRBV6-6, with D uncertain. Germline assignment: CDR1 MNHNY and CDR2 SVGAGI (reference sequence). V shed 0 bases and J shed 5 bases, with 7 bases lying between them. This CDR3 has 13 amino acids. CDR3 sequence: CASSYSMRETQYF. DNA for the CDR3: TGTGCCAGCAGTTACTCGATGCGTGAGACCCAGTACTTC.

This chain uses TRBV19 with TRBJ1-1, with D unclear. Trimming shortened V by 7 bases and J by 6 bases, and 15 bases separated the two germline ends. This CDR3 is 13 amino acids long. Germline loops: CDR1 LNHDA, CDR2 SQIVND (reference sequence). The CDR3 spells CASTLISRAEAFF. The CDR3 coding sequence is TGTGCCAGTACCCTCATTAGTCGGGCTGAAGCTTTCTTT.

V usage is TRBV12-5 and J usage is TRBJ2-1, with unresolved D. Germline V CDR1 and CDR2: LGHNT, FRNRAP. The CDR3 is made up of 13 amino acids. The V gene lost 3 bases and the J gene lost 6 bases, with 9 bases spanning the gap. CDR3 DNA sequence: TGTGCTAGTGGTTTAGATACTTCCAATGAGCAGTTCTTC. It specifies CASGLDTSNEQFF. The full variable domain, its missing parts supplied by reference TRBV12-5 and TRBJ2-1, is DARVTQTPRHKVTEMGQEVTMRCQPILGHNTVFWYRQTMMQGLELLAYFRNRAPLDDSGMPKDRFSAEMPDATLATLKIQPSEPRDSAVYFCASGLDTSNEQFFGPGTRLTVL.

This rearrangement joins TRBV9 to TRBJ2-3, with 10 positions matching TRBD2. V lost 4 bases and J lost 5; bases outside the gene matches: 7. Per the germline V gene, CDR1 is SGDLS and CDR2 is YYNGEE. The CDR3 consists of 15 residues. In DNA form, the CDR3 reads TGTGCCAGCAGCCCTCGGACTAGCGGCAGAGATACGCAGTATTTT. Translated: CASSPRTSGRDTQYF.

The genes are TRBV5-4 and TRBJ2-3, with TRBD2 as a possible D gene (6 bases). Per germline, CDR1 SGHNT and CDR2 YYREEE (reference sequence). The CDR3 consists of 14 residues. V lost 4 bases, J lost 4 bases, and 13 bases lay in between. CDR3 region: CASSPDWRADTQYF. The CDR3 DNA sequence: TGTGCCAGCAGCCCCGACTGGAGGGCAGATACGCAGTATTTT.

This chain joins TRBV19 and TRBJ1-1; no definite D call. Germline CDR1 is LNHDA and CDR2 is SQIVND (reference sequence). This CDR3 is 13 amino acids long. With 5 bases removed from V and 0 bases from J, the gap between germline ends came to 7 bases. CDR3 protein: CASSGNMNTEAFF. In DNA, the CDR3 is TGTGCCAGTAGTGGCAACATGAACACTGAAGCTTTCTTT.

The chain combines TRBV25-1 with TRBJ1-1; TRBD1 agrees at 8 bases. The J segment lost 0 bases and the V segment lost 3 bases, leaving 9 bases of the junction unmatched. The CDR3 sequence is 17 residues long. Germline CDR1 reads MGHDK; CDR2 reads SYGVNS. The CDR3 here is CASSETIRTGLNTEAFF. CDR3 bases: TGTGCCAGCAGTGAGACAATCCGGACAGGGCTGAACACTGAAGCTTTCTTT.

The V gene is TRBV19, the J gene TRBJ1-5; 7 positions match TRBD1. In germline, CDR1 is LNHDA, CDR2 SQIVND (reference sequence). CDR3 length: 13 residues. With V trimmed by 6 bases and J by 5 bases, 4 bases remained unmatched. For the CDR3, the DNA is TGTGCCAGTAGCGGGACAGCTTATCAGCCCCAGCATTTT. It specifies CASSGTAYQPQHF. Supplemented by reference TRBV19 and TRBJ1-5, the full variable domain reads DGGITQSPKYLFRKEGQNVTLSCEQNLNHDAMYWYRQDPGQGLRLIYYSQIVNDFQKGDIAEGYSVSREKKESFPLTVTSAQKNPTAFYLCASSGTAYQPQHFGDGTRLSIL.

The genes are TRBV29-1 and TRBJ2-7; a weak D match, TRBD2 (7 bases). The CDR3 totals 11 residues. With 7 bases removed from V and 5 bases from J, the gap between germline ends came to 12 bases. The germline V gene encodes CDR1 SQVTM and CDR2 ANQGSEA. The CDR3 region is CSAGGNHEQYF. The CDR3, as DNA: TGCAGCGCGGGGGGCAATCACGAGCAGTACTTC.

V gene TRBV5-1 combines with J gene TRBJ2-5, with TRBD1 identical over 7 bases. The germline V gene encodes CDR1 SGHRS and CDR2 YFSETQ. V gave up 4 bases and J gave up 1 base; unmatched junction bases: 4. CDR3 length equals 14 residues. The CDR3 spells CASSRTGTQETQYF. CDR3 DNA sequence: TGCGCCAGCAGCCGGACAGGTACCCAAGAGACCCAGTACTTC.

The chain has TRBV2 and TRBJ1-1, with D possibly TRBD1 on 6 matching bases. Germline CDR1 and CDR2: SNHLY and FYNNEI. This CDR3 has 14 amino acids. V gave up 5 bases and J gave up 3 bases, with 13 bases separating them. The CDR3 loop reads CASSFTGWDTEAFF. As DNA, the CDR3 is TGTGCCAGCAGTTTCACAGGGTGGGACACTGAAGCTTTCTTT.

This clone has just a few counts. This sequence joins TRBV7-9 and TRBJ2-6; TRBD1 is a possible D gene (6 bases). V was trimmed by 3 bases and J by 10 bases, leaving 10 bases between them. The CDR3 runs 13 residues. In germline, CDR1 is SEHNR, CDR2 FQNEAQ (reference sequence). This CDR3 reads CASSFGTKNVLTF. The CDR3 DNA is TGTGCCAGCAGCTTCGGGACAAAGAACGTCCTGACTTTC.